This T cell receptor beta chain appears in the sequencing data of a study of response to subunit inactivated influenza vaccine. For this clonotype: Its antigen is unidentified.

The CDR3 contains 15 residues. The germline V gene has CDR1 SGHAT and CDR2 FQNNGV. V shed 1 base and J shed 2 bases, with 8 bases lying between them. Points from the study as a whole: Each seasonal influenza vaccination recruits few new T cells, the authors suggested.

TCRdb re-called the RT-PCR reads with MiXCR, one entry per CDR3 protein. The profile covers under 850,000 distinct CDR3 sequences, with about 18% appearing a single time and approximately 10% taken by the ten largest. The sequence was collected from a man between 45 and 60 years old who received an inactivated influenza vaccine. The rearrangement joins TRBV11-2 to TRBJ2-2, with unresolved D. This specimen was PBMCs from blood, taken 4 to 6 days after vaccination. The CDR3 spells CASSLVSDNTGELFF. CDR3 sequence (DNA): TGTGCCAGCAGCTTAGTCTCAGACAACACCGGGGAGCTGTTTTTT.